One and the same sample provided the 22 T cell receptor beta chains below, sequenced in a study of T cell responses to AZD1222 COVID-19 vaccine. Using immunoSEQ multiplex PCR, the repertoire was profiled, and TCRdb retains in-frame clones only, with some absent. The table has about 140,000 clones, 92% seen once. The specimen comprised peripheral blood, sampled on day 0 of AZD1222 vaccination. These receptors were collected from an adult in good health.

This clone was seen only once. The chain combines TRBV2 with TRBJ2-5; D ambiguous. Trimming removed 8 bases at V and 2 bases at J, with 9 bases between. Germline V gene data show CDR1 as SNHLY and CDR2 as FYNNEI. The CDR3 totals 12 residues. CDR3 region: CASCRTQETQYF. In DNA, the CDR3 is TGTGCCAGCTGTCGAACACAAGAGACCCAGTACTTC.

The J gene is TRBJ1-2, the V gene TRBV3-1 (or the pseudogene TRBV3-2), with D unresolved. There are 12 residues in the CDR3. Germline V lookup: CDR1 LGHDT, CDR2 YNNKEL (reference sequence). The germline V and J ends were trimmed by 0 bases and 11 bases, with 10 bases remaining between them. The DNA for the CDR3 is TGTGCCAGCAGCCAAGAGGGCAGCGGGTACACCTTC. Translation: CASSQEGSGYTF.

V and J are TRBV19 and TRBJ2-1; D perhaps matches TRBD2 (6 bases). Per germline, CDR1 LNHDA and CDR2 SQIVND (reference sequence). Trimming shortened V by 5 bases and J by 1 base, and 15 bases separated the two germline ends. The length of the CDR3 is 16 residues. The CDR3 region has the DNA TGTGCCAGTAGTCCTCATCAGGGAGGATCCTACAATGAGCAGTTCTTC. Protein product: CASSPHQGGSYNEQFF. The variable domain in full, completed from reference TRBV19 and TRBJ2-1, reads DGGITQSPKYLFRKEGQNVTLSCEQNLNHDAMYWYRQDPGQGLRLIYYSQIVNDFQKGDIAEGYSVSREKKESFPLTVTSAQKNPTAFYLCASSPHQGGSYNEQFFGPGTRLTVL.

This chain uses TRBV5-1 with TRBJ2-5, with TRBD2 matching 7 bases. The V gene end was trimmed by 0 bases and the J gene end by 5 bases; junction bases not matched to a gene: 13. Germline-derived CDR1 and CDR2 are SGHRS and YFSETQ. The CDR3 consists of 17 residues. The CDR3 sequence: CASSLGRIGRASETQYF. CDR3 nucleotide sequence: TGCGCCAGCAGCTTGGGACGGATTGGGAGGGCATCGGAGACCCAGTACTTC.

The chain recombines TRBV14 with TRBJ2-7; D call uncertain. This CDR3 region has 11 residues. V lost 1 base and J lost 5, with 3 bases in between. CDR1 and CDR2 (germline): SGHDN, FVKESK. CDR3 sequence reads: CASSQADEQYF. The CDR3 DNA reads TGTGCCAGCAGCCAAGCCGACGAGCAGTACTTC.

This chain joins TRBV24-1 and TRBJ1-2; weak D call: TRBD1 (5 bases). This CDR3 has 14 amino acids. The V end lost 5 bases, the J end lost 0 bases, and 9 bases lay between the germline ends. The germline CDR1 and CDR2 sequences are KGHDR and SFDVKD. The CDR3: CATSAQGANYGYTF. The CDR3 DNA reads as TGTGCCACCAGTGCCCAGGGAGCTAACTATGGCTACACCTTC.

V gene TRBV5-1 combines with J gene TRBJ2-3; TRBD1 matches at 9 bases. Trimming removed 4 bases from V and 5 bases from J; junction bases left unmatched: 8. The CDR3 extends over 15 amino acids. The V gene's germline CDR1 is SGHRS and CDR2 YFSETQ. The CDR3 sequence: CASSLGQGMIDTQYF. The CDR3 region has the DNA TGCGCCAGCAGCCTGGGACAGGGCATGATAGATACGCAGTATTTT.

The V gene is TRBV11-2, the J gene TRBJ2-7; D gene unclear. V was cut by 3 bases and J by 1 base, with 7 bases left in between. This CDR3 is 13 amino acids long. Germline V CDR1 and CDR2: SGHAT, FQNNGV. The CDR3 loop reads CASSLWGSYEQYF. CDR3 nucleotides: TGTGCCAGCAGCTTGTGGGGATCCTACGAGCAGTACTTC.

Written as DNA, the CDR3 is TGCGCCAGCAGTGAGAGAGGTGGCCAGGGGGCGAGGTGGAATGAGCAGTTCTTC. Translating gives CASSERGGQGARWNEQFF. The chain recombines TRBV10-1 with TRBJ2-1, with TRBD1 matching 8 bases. This CDR3 is 18 amino acids long. Germline CDR1 WNHNN, CDR2 SYGVQD (reference sequence). V shed 2 bases, J shed 7 bases, and the junction held 16 bases outside the gene matches.

The chain links TRBV10-1 to TRBJ2-2; no clear D. The CDR3 loop spans 15 amino acids. The germline V and J ends were trimmed by 0 bases and 4 bases, with 9 bases remaining between them. Germline V gene lookup returns CDR1 WNHNN and CDR2 SYGVQD (reference sequence). CDR3 in amino acids: CASSESSGFTGELFF. In DNA form, the CDR3 reads TGCGCCAGCAGTGAGTCCTCGGGTTTCACCGGGGAGCTGTTTTTT.

This clone turned up a few times. The sample carries other DNA sequences with the same CDR3. The V call is TRBV11-3, the J call TRBJ2-1; no clear D gene. Per the germline V gene, CDR1 is SGHNT and CDR2 is YENEEA. There are 14 residues in the CDR3. V was pared by 1 base and J by 3 bases, with 7 bases between. CDR3 nucleotide sequence: TGTGCCAGCAGCTTAGCTGGTATCTACAATGAGCAGTTCTTC. Protein product: CASSLAGIYNEQFF.

The gene calls are TRBV9 and TRBJ2-1; 7 nucleotides match TRBD2. The CDR3 loop spans 15 amino acids. V dropped 1 base and J dropped 3; count of bases not matched to a gene: 4. Germline V gene sequence: CDR1 SGDLS, CDR2 YYNGEE. The CDR3 region is CASSVHAGDYNEQFF. The CDR3 nucleotides are TGTGCCAGCAGCGTACACGCGGGAGACTACAATGAGCAGTTCTTC.

The chain employs TRBV10-3 and TRBJ2-1; weak D call: TRBD1 (5 bases). The CDR3 consists of 12 residues. Trimming took 7 bases from V and 9 from J, leaving 13 bases between them. CDR1 and CDR2 from the germline V gene are ENHRY and SYGVKD. The CDR3 reads CAINHDQGEQFF. CDR3 nucleotides: TGTGCCATCAACCACGATCAGGGTGAGCAGTTCTTC.

V and J are TRBV7-3 and TRBJ2-1; TRBD2 aligns across 10 bases. Germline-derived CDR1 and CDR2 are SGHTA and FQGTGA. This CDR3 contains 20 residues. V dropped 5 bases and J dropped 6; count of bases not matched to a gene: 22. The CDR3 protein is CASSPRAAWLSGRAGNEQFF. Here the CDR3 DNA reads TGTGCCAGCAGCCCAAGGGCCGCTTGGCTCAGCGGGAGGGCGGGCAATGAGCAGTTCTTC.

The V call is TRBV12-5, the J call TRBJ1-5; D possibly corresponds to TRBD1 (5 bases). CDR1 is LGHNT, CDR2 FRNRAP, per germline. The CDR3 runs 12 residues. V was trimmed by 6 bases and J by 6 bases, leaving 9 bases between them. CDR3 nucleotide sequence: TGTGCTAGTGGCCTCGGGGGTCAGCCCCAGCATTTT. As protein: CASGLGGQPQHF.

CDR3 bases: TGTGCCATCAAAGGGTCCTCTCAGGGTCCAGATACGCAGTATTTT. Its protein is CAIKGSSQGPDTQYF. The chain couples TRBV10-3 to TRBJ2-3; tentative D call: TRBD1 (5 bases). CDR1 and CDR2 (germline): ENHRY, SYGVKD. CDR3 size: 15 residues. V was pared by 7 bases and J by 4 bases, with 18 bases between.

This chain joins TRBV19 and TRBJ1-1, with 12 bases fitting TRBD1. V was pared by 2 bases and J by 1 base, with 5 bases of the junction left unmatched. This CDR3 comprises 17 residues. CDR1 is LNHDA and CDR2 is SQIVND in the germline V gene (reference sequence). CDR3 region: CASSIRDRGRENTEAFF. The CDR3 region has the DNA TGTGCCAGTAGTATAAGGGACAGGGGGCGCGAGAACACTGAAGCTTTCTTT.

This chain uses TRBV4-2 with TRBJ2-7, with 7 bases fitting TRBD2. The CDR3 consists of 17 residues. After removal of 0 bases from V and 0 bases from J, the junction contained 8 bases not matched to a gene. Germline lookup yields CDR1 LGHNA and CDR2 YNFKEQ. The DNA for the CDR3 is TGTGCCAGCAGCCAAGAGGCTAGCGGTACGAGCTCCTACGAGCAGTACTTC. It encodes CASSQEASGTSSYEQYF.

The rearrangement links TRBV5-1 to TRBJ1-2; a weak D match, TRBD1 (6 bases). Germline-derived CDR1 and CDR2 are SGHRS and YFSETQ. This CDR3 has 15 residues. With 0 bases removed from V and 1 base from J, the gap between germline ends came to 10 bases. The CDR3 protein is CASSLAPGVNYGYTF. Written as DNA, the CDR3 is TGCGCCAGCAGCTTGGCTCCAGGGGTTAACTATGGCTACACCTTC.

The gene calls are TRBV29-1 and TRBJ1-2; D might be TRBD1 (6 bases). Trimming left V 4 bases short and J 4 bases short, with 10 bases between. This CDR3 comprises 12 residues. From germline, CDR1 is SQVTM and CDR2 ANQGSEA. Here the CDR3 DNA reads TGCAGCGTTGGAGGGGGAACCTATGGCTACACCTTC. It encodes CSVGGGTYGYTF.

The J gene is TRBJ2-7, the V gene TRBV5-6; no clear D gene. Germline CDR1 is SGHDT and CDR2 is YYEEEE. With 1 base removed from V and 7 bases from J, the gap between germline ends came to 18 bases. The CDR3 length is 15 residues. CDR3 in DNA: TGTGCCAGCAGCTTGATCGTGGCAGCCTCTAGTGAGCAGTACTTC. Translating it yields CASSLIVAASSEQYF.

This clone was detected only once. V is TRBV28 and J is TRBJ1-2; 7 bases are shared with TRBD1. The length of the CDR3 is 14 residues. The junction had 8 bases not matched to a gene; V was cut back by 4 bases and J by 6 bases. CDR1 MDHEN and CDR2 SYDVKM come from the germline V gene. CDR3: CASSSPGQSDGYTF. The CDR3 region has the DNA TGTGCCAGCAGTTCACCGGGACAGAGTGATGGCTACACCTTC.